This TCR beta chain was sequenced during a study of graft-versus-host responses after intestinal transplantation. V was pared by 2 bases and J by 0 bases, with 4 bases between. This CDR3 has 13 residues. Germline V gene sequence: CDR1 KGHSH, CDR2 LQKENI. Researchers processed graft tissue to release intraepithelial and lamina propria lymphocytes. This table comes from immunoSEQ multiplex PCR, and its TCRdb copy is limited to in-frame clones, with some not included. The table shows 2,000 to 2,500 clones, with around three quarters occurring only once. The material sequenced was ileum tissue, taken 18 days after transplant. The sequence was collected from a human patient who received an intestinal transplant, so some T cells may come from the graft donor. The V and J genes are TRBV18 and TRBJ1-2; D not resolved. CDR3 DNA sequence: TGTGCCAGCTCACCAGGGACTAACTATGGCTACACCTTC. It codes for CASSPGTNYGYTF.